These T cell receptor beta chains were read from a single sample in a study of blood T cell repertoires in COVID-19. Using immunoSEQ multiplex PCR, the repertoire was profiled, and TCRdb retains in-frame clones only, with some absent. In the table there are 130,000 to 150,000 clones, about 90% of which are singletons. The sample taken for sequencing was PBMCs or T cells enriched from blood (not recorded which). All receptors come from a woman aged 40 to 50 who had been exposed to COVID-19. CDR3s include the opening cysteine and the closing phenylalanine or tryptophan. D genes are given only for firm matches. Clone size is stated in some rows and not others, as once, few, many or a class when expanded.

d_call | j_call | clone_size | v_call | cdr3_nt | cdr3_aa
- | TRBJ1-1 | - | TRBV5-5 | TGTGCCAGCAGCTCCCAGGGGAACACTGAAGCTTTCTTT | CASSSQGNTEAFF
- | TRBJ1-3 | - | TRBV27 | TGTGCCAGCAGTACTACAAGCTCTGGAAACACCATATATTTT | CASSTTSSGNTIYF
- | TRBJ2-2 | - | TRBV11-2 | TGTGCCAGCAGCCTGAACACCGGGGAGCTGTTTTTT | CASSLNTGELFF
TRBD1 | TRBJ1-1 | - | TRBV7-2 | TGTGCCAGCAGCTACCGACAGGGGGGCCCTGAAGCTTTCTTT | CASSYRQGGPEAFF
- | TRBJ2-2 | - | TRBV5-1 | TGCGCCAGCAGCCCGTCGGGGAGTAGGTACACCGGGGAGCTGTTTTTT | CASSPSGSRYTGELFF
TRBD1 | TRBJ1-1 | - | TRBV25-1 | TGTGCCAGCAGAAACAGGGGCACTGAAGCTTTCTTT | CASRNRGTEAFF
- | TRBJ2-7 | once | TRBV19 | TGTGCCAGTAGTCTCGGGCAGGGGTTATGGGGCGAGCAGTACTTC | CASSLGQGLWGEQYF
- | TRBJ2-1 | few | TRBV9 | TGTGCCAGCAGCGTAGGGGCTACCGACAATGAGCAGTTCTTC | CASSVGATDNEQFF
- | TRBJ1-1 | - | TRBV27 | TGTGCCAGCTACAACAGCATGAACACTGAAGCTTTCTTT | CASYNSMNTEAFF
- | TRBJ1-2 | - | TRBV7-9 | TGTGCCAGCAGCCAGGGGATTAGGGGCTATGGCTACACCTTC | CASSQGIRGYGYTF
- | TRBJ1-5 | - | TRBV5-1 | TGCGCCAGCAGCTTGAACTACAATCAGCCCCAGCATTTT | CASSLNYNQPQHF
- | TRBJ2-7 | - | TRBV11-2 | TGTGCCAGCAGCTTTCCGGGTTCCTACGAGCAGTACTTC | CASSFPGSYEQYF
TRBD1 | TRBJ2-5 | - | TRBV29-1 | TGCAGCGTGGGACAGGGGGCCCAAGAGACCCAGTACTTC | CSVGQGAQETQYF
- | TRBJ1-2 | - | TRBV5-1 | TGCGCCAGCAGCGTGGGCGGGGGCTATGGCTACACCTTC | CASSVGGGYGYTF
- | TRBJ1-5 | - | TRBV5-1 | TGCGCCAGCAGCTTGAACCCAGTTTTGAGCAATCAGCCCCAGCATTTT | CASSLNPVLSNQPQHF
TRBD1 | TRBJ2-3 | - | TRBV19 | TGTGCCAGTAGTATGCGTACAGGGGATAAGGATACGCAGTATTTT | CASSMRTGDKDTQYF
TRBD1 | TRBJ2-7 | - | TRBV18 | TGTGCCAGCTCCCTGGGACAGGGTGACGAGCAGTACTTC | CASSLGQGDEQYF
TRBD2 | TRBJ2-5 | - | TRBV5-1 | TGCGCCAAGGCGACTAGCGGGCCCCAAGAGACCCAGTACTTC | CAKATSGPQETQYF
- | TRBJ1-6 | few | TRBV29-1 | TGCAGCGTTGATCTGGGGGGAGGATCACCCCTCCACTTT | CSVDLGGGSPLHF
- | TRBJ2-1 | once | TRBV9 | TGTGCCAGCAGCGACCAGACTAGGGACTCCTACAATGAGCAGTTCTTC | CASSDQTRDSYNEQFF
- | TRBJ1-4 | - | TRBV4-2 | TGTGCCAGCAGCCTACCCGTTACAGTCCCAAATGAAAAACTGTTTTTT | CASSLPVTVPNEKLFF
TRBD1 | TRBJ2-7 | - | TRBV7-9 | TGTGCCAGCAGTTTAGGGACAGGATGGGGTTACGAGCAGTACTTC | CASSLGTGWGYEQYF
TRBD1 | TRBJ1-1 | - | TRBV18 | TGTGCCAGCTCACCACCGGACAGGGGGCCTGAAGCTTTCTTT | CASSPPDRGPEAFF
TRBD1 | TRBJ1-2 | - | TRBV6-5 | TGTGCCAGCACGTCCGGGGACAGGGCAGTCTATGGCTACACCTTC | CASTSGDRAVYGYTF
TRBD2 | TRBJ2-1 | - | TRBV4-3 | TGCGCCAGCAGCCGAGGACTAGCGGGAGCCGATGAGCAGTTCTTC | CASSRGLAGADEQFF
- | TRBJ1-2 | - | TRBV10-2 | TGCGCCAGCAGGGGGGGGCAGGGGACCAGCTATGGCTACACCTTC | CASRGGQGTSYGYTF
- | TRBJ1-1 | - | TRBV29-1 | TGCAGCGTTGAAGATGGCGGGACGAGGAACACTGAAGCTTTCTTT | CSVEDGGTRNTEAFF
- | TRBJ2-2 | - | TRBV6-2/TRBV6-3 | TGTGCCAGCAGTTCGTGGGAGGCTAGCGCCAACACCGGGGAGCTGTTTTTT | CASSSWEASANTGELFF
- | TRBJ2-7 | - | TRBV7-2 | TGTGCCAGCAGCCAACAGGGAAGCTCCTACGAGCAGTACTTC | CASSQQGSSYEQYF
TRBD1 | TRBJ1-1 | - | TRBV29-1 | TGCAGCGTTGGGGGACAGACTGAAGCTTTCTTT | CSVGGQTEAFF
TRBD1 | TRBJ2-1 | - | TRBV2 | TGTGCCAGCAGGTATCCGGGACAGGGGGCCCATGAGCAGTTCTTC | CASRYPGQGAHEQFF
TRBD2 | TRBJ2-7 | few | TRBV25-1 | TGTGCCAGCAGTGAATACGGGGGGGGCAACGAGCAGTACTTC | CASSEYGGGNEQYF
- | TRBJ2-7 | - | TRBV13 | TGTGCCAGCAGCCTCGACAGAAGCGAGCAGTACTTC | CASSLDRSEQYF
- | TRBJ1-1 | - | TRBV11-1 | TGTGCCAGCAGCTTATGGGGGGGGACGGGGACTGAAGCTTTCTTT | CASSLWGGTGTEAFF
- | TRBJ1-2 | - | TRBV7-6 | TGTGCCAGCAGCGACATCAACCCAGCCTATGGCTACACCTTC | CASSDINPAYGYTF
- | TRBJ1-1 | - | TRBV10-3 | TGTGCCATCAGTGGATATGAGGGGAACACTGAAGCTTTCTTT | CAISGYEGNTEAFF
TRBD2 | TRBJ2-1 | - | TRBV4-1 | TGCGCCAGCAGCCAAGATGTAGCGCTAGCGGGACTAGAGGAGCAGTTCTTC | CASSQDVALAGLEEQFF
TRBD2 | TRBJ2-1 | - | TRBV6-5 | TGTGCCACCCATGGGGGGGATACCTACAATGAGCAGTTCTTC | CATHGGDTYNEQFF
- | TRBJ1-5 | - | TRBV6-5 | TGTGCCAGCAGGAGCGGACAGTTCAATCAGCCCCAGCATTTT | CASRSGQFNQPQHF
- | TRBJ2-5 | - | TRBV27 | TGTGCCAGCAGTACGCCAAGGGGAGGAGGAGAGACCCAGTACTTC | CASSTPRGGGETQYF